This T cell receptor (beta chain) stems from a study of cytomegalovirus exposure and HLA in healthy donors. Study summary: An early release of data contained tens of millions of unique TCRs, which came from HLA-typed donors. There were around 390 genotyped donors. Of these, about 81% fell in the genetic ancestry cluster associated with self-reported Caucasian donors.

In germline, CDR1 is SGHAT, CDR2 FQNNGV. V lost 6 bases, J lost 0 bases, and 13 bases lay in between. The CDR3 has 15 amino acids. PCR employed 60 Vbeta and 13 Jbeta primers. Data came from immunoSEQ multiplex PCR; TCRdb stores just in-frame clones and leaves some out. The sample carries over 200,000 clones, around 80% recorded once. About this clone: What it binds is not known.

Findings and limits, study-wide: A later analysis reportedly found that, within productive TCRs, an Asian-associated ancestry cluster had fewer N-insertions than the mean observed across the approximately 700 donors.

The origin of this receptor is a male donor in good health and CMV-seronegative. The sequenced material came from PBMCs. V gene TRBV11-2 combines with J gene TRBJ2-3; D remains unclear. The chain's CDR3 is CASSFLLTSTDTQYF. The CDR3 DNA reads TGTGCCAGCAGTTTCTTATTGACTAGCACAGATACGCAGTATTTT.